This is a list of T cell receptor beta chains from one sample in a study of neoadjuvant nivolumab and ipilimumab in lung cancer. Only in-frame clones appear in the TCRdb table, and some are missing; sequencing was by immunoSEQ multiplex PCR. The table shows around 20,000 clones, with more than 65% occurring only once. The specimen comprised tumor tissue, sampled after neoadjuvant nivolumab, alone or with ipilimumab, at or shortly before surgery. Source of these receptors: an adult with non-small cell lung cancer. The conserved cysteine and the conserved F or W are not part of the CDR3 here. Size tells how often a clone was seen (once, few, many) or the class of an expanded clone, and some rows leave it out.

v_gene	abundance	CDR3aa
TRBV7-2	NA	ASSYRETGELF
TRBV25-1	NA	ASSESVGGTGGAGYT
TRBV4-2	NA	ASSPRYSGRNYEQY
TRBV6-5	NA	ASRSGQSNTEAF
TRBV27	NA	ASRGDSPYEQY
TRBV25-1	NA	ARWTDSTLAGDYT
TRBV7-7	NA	ASSSTPRGTSYEQY
TRBV28	few	ATEQNTGELF
TRBV9	NA	ASSARTGNYGYT
TRBV7-2	NA	ASSLGYRAGTDTQY
TRBV5-5	NA	ASSRPRGPFKNIQY
TRBV6-1	once	ASSERTIVPYEQY
TRBV6-1	NA	ASRGGTGFSYEQY
TRBV6-5	NA	ASRGRRGGSGGYT
TRBV5-4	NA	ASSAWGRDYGYT
TRBV10-3	once	AISGWTSSYNEQF
TRBV11-2	NA	ASSLGRAYGYT
TRBV11-2	NA	ASSLWGGPYNEQF
TRBV18	NA	ASSTSVFDGYT
TRBV18	NA	ASSPPETRNTEAF
TRBV6-1	NA	ASSEGSNQPQH
TRBV4-1	few	ASSQDMNTEAF
TRBV7-2	NA	ASSPRREQY
TRBV7-8	NA	ASSPEASLNTEAF
TRBV7-2	NA	ASSVQETQY
TRBV6-1	NA	ASSEAHQGPSGYT
TRBV28	NA	ASSLGTSGSSEQF
TRBV2	NA	ASRGQSTGELF
TRBV29-1	NA	SVEGPQGTGGARSGGYT
TRBV7-8	medium-sized	ASSLTRDQPQH
TRBV15	NA	ATSKGLAPQETQY
TRBV6-1	NA	ASLGMGEKLF
TRBV7-9	once	ASSPGTSGFEQY
TRBV19	NA	ASSGADRGDYSNQPQH
TRBV5-1	NA	ASSFGQGTNTEAF
TRBV19	NA	ASSIGSGGYGYT
TRBV10-2	NA	ASSESGGAWDTEAF
TRBV5-1	NA	ASRIGDNNEKLF
TRBV15	few	ATSRPIVEKLF
TRBV9	NA	ASSVGLGDPYEQY
TRBV5-4	NA	ASSLKLAGNTGELF
TRBV30	once	AWKKGPTNTEAF
TRBV29-1	NA	SVNSPNTEAF
TRBV19	NA	ASKKREGSYEQY
TRBV7-2	NA	ASSTGLAGNTQY